This T cell receptor beta chain appears in the sequencing data of a study of vaccination effects on CD4 cells after COVID-19. Assay used: immunoSEQ multiplex PCR; TCRdb lists only in-frame clones, some missing. Found here are some 24,000 clones, 76% of them singletons; the top ten hold 10%. Deletions cut 4 bases from V and 5 bases from J, with 13 bases between. This CDR3 has 14 residues. Germline values: CDR1 SGHTS, CDR2 YDEGEE. As concerns this clone: Its antigen is still unknown.

Before sequencing, viral peptide pools were used by the ViraFEST assay to expand antigen-specific CD4+ T cells. Following 10 days of culture, CD4+ T cells were isolated. The vaccine recipients had no prior SARS-CoV-2 infection, with negative nucleocapsid antibodies. Some 2.2 million PBMC per well received approximately 10 IU/ml IL-2 and roughly 9.2 ug/ml peptides in culture. Study-wide findings and caveats: In the late period after vaccination, infection- and vaccine-induced clones contracted markedly.

The J gene is TRBJ1-3, the V gene TRBV5-8; no clear D. The TCR comes from a human donor who received a COVID-19 vaccine. The sample was CD4+ T cells from PBMCs cultured with HCoV-NL63 spike peptides, taken before COVID-19 vaccination. The CDR3 protein is CASSVGPARNTIYF. Here the CDR3 DNA reads TGTGCCAGCAGCGTTGGACCGGCACGAAACACCATATATTTT.